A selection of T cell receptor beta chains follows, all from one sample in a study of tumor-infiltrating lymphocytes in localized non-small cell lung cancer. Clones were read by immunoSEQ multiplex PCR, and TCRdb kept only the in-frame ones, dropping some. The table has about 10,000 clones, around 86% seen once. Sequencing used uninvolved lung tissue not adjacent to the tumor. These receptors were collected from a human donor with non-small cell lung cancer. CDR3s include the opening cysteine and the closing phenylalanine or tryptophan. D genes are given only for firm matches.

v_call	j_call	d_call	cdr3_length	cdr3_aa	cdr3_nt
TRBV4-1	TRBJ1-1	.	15	CASSLLALMNTEAFF	TGCGCCAGCAGCCTTCTCGCACTAATGAACACTGAAGCTTTCTTT
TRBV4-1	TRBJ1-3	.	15	CASSQQFGAGNTIYF	TGCGCCAGCAGCCAGCAGTTCGGGGCTGGAAACACCATATATTTT
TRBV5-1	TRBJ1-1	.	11	CASSLEDEAFF	TGCGCCAGCAGCTTGGAGGATGAAGCTTTCTTT
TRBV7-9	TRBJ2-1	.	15	CASSSNRGGYNEQFF	TGTGCCAGCAGCTCGAACAGGGGAGGCTACAATGAGCAGTTCTTC
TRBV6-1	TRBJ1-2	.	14	CASSENLDGYGYTF	TGTGCCAGCAGTGAAAATCTTGACGGCTATGGCTACACCTTC
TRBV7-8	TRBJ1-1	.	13	CASSGRGNTEAFF	TGTGCCAGCAGCGGGCGGGGTAACACTGAAGCTTTCTTT
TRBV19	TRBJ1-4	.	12	CASSRQGLKLFF	TGTGCCAGTAGTAGGCAGGGCCTAAAACTGTTTTTT
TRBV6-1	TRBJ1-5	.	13	CASSEAEHQPQHF	TGTGCCAGCAGTGAGGCGGAGCATCAGCCCCAGCATTTT
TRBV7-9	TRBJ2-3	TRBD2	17	CASSVSGGSTSTDTQYF	TGTGCCAGCAGCGTTAGCGGGGGGTCAACTAGCACAGATACGCAGTATTTT
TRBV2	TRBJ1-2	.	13	CASSETTNYGYTF	TGTGCCAGCAGTGAAACGACTAACTATGGCTACACCTTC
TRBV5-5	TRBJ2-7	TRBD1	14	CASSPQGQIYEQYF	TGTGCCAGCAGCCCTCAGGGACAGATCTACGAGCAGTACTTC
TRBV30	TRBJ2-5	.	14	CAWRGGQFWETQYF	TGTGCCTGGCGGGGGGGACAGTTCTGGGAGACCCAGTACTTC
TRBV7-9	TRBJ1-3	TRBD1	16	CASSFLQGASGNTIYF	TGTGCCAGCAGCTTTTTACAGGGGGCGTCAGGAAACACCATATATTTT
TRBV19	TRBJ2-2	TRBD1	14	CASTNQGVTGELFF	TGTGCCAGTACGAACCAGGGGGTCACCGGGGAGCTGTTTTTT
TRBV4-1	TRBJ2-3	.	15	CASSGSRGPTDTQYF	TGCGCCAGCAGCGGCTCGAGGGGACCCACAGATACGCAGTATTTT
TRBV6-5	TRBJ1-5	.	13	CASSRQSYQPQHF	TGTGCCAGCAGCCGACAGAGCTATCAGCCCCAGCATTTT
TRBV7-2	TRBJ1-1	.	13	CASSSKTETEAFF	TGTGCCAGCAGCTCGAAGACAGAGACTGAAGCTTTCTTT